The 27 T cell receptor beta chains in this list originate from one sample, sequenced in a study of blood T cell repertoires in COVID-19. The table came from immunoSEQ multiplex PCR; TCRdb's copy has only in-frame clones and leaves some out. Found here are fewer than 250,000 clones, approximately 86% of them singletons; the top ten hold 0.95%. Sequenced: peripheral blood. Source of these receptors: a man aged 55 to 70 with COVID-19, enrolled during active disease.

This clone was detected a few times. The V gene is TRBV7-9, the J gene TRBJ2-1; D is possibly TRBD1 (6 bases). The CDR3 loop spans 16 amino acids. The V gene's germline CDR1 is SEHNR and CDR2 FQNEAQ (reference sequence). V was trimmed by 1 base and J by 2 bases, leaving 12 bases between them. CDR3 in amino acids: CASSLGAGAPYNEQFF. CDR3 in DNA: TGTGCCAGCAGCTTAGGGGCAGGGGCGCCCTACAATGAGCAGTTCTTC.

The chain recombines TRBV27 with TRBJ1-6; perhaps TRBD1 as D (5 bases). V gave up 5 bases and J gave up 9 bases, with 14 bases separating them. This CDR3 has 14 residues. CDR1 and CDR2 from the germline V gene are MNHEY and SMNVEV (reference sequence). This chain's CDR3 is CASSPQLDSSPLHF. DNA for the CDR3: TGTGCCAGCAGTCCGCAACTCGACAGTTCACCCCTCCACTTT.

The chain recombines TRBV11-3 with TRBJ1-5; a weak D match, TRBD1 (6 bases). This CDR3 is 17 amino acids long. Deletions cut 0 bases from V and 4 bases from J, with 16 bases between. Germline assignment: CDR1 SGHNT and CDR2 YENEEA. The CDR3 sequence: CASSLDHRAPRNQPQHF. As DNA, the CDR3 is TGTGCCAGCAGCTTAGACCACAGGGCCCCGAGGAATCAGCCCCAGCATTTT.

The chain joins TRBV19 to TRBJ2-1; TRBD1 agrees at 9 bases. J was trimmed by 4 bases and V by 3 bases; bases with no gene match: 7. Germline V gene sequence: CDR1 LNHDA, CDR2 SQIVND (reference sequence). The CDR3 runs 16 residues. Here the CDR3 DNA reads TGTGCCAGTAGTATCGCGGCCGGGACAGGGTACAATGAGCAGTTCTTC. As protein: CASSIAAGTGYNEQFF.

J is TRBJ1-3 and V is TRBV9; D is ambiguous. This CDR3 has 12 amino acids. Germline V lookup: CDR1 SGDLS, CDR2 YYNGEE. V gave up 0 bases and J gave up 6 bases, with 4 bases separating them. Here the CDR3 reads CASSVGLNTIYF. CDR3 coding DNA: TGTGCCAGCAGCGTAGGGCTAAACACCATATATTTT.

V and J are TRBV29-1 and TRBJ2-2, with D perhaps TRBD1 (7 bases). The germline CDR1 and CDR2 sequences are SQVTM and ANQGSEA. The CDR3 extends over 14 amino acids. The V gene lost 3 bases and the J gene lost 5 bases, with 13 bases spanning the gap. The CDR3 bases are TGCAGCGTTGAGGAGGGACAGTTAACCGGGGAGCTGTTTTTT. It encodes CSVEEGQLTGELFF.

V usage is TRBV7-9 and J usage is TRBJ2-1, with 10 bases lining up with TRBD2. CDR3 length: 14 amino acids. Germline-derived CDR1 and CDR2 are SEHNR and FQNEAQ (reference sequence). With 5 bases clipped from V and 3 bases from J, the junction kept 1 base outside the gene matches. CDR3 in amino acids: CASSRTSGYNEQFF. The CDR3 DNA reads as TGTGCCAGCAGCCGGACTAGCGGCTACAATGAGCAGTTCTTC.

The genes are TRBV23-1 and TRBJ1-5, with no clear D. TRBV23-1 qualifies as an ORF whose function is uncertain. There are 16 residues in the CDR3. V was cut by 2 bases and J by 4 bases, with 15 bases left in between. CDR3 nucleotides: TGCGCCAGCAGTCAAAACCCGCTTGAGCTGAATCAGCCCCAGCATTTT. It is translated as CASSQNPLELNQPQHF.

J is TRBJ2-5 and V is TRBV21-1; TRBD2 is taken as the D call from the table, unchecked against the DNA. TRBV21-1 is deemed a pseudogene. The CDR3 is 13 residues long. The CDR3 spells CASSSKPQETQYF. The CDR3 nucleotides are TGTGCCAGCAGCTCAAAGCCACAAGAGACCCAGTACTTC.

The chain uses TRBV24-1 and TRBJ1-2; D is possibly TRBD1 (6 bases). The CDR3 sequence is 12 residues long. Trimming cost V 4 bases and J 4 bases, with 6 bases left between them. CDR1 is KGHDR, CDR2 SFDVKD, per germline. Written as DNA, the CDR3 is TGTGCCACCAGTGAGGGGGCCTATGGCTACACCTTC. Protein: CATSEGAYGYTF.

CDR3 bases: TGTGCCAGCAGCTGGGGACAGCTTCGATCCGGGGAGCTGTTTTTT. Protein: CASSWGQLRSGELFF. This chain uses TRBV5-5 with TRBJ2-2; 7 positions match TRBD1. This CDR3 has 15 residues. V gave up 3 bases and J gave up 6 bases; unmatched junction bases: 8. In germline, CDR1 is SGHKS, CDR2 YYEKEE (reference sequence).

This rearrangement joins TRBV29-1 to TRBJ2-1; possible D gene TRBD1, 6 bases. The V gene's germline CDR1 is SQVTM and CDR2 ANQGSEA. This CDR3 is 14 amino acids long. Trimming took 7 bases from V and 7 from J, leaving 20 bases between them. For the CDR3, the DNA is TGCAGCGCGGCAGAGCAGGGGATGATGAATGAGCAGTTCTTC. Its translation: CSAAEQGMMNEQFF.

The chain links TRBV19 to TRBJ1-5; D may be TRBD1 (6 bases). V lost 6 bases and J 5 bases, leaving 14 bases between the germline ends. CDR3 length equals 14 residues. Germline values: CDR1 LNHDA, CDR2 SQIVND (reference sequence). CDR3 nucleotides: TGTGCCAGTAGGAGGGGGGGACTGGATCAGCCCCAGCATTTT. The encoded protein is CASRRGGLDQPQHF.

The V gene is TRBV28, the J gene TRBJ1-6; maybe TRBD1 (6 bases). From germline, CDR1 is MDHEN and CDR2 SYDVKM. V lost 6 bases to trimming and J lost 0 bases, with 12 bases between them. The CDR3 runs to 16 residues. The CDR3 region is CASRGGRSSYNSPLHF. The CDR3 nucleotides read TGTGCCAGCAGAGGGGGACGGAGCTCCTATAATTCACCCCTCCACTTT.

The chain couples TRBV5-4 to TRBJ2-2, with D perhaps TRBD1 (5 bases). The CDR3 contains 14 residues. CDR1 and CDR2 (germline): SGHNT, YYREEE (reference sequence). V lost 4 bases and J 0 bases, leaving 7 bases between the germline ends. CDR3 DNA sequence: TGTGCCAGCAGCCAGGACACGAACACCGGGGAGCTGTTTTTT. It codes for CASSQDTNTGELFF.

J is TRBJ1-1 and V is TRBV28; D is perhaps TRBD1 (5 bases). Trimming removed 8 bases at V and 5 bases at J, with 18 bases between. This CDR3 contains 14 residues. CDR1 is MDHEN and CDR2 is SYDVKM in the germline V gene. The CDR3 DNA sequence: TGTGCCAGCTTCTTAGGAGGGGCAAGGACTGAAGCTTTCTTT. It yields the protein CASFLGGARTEAFF.

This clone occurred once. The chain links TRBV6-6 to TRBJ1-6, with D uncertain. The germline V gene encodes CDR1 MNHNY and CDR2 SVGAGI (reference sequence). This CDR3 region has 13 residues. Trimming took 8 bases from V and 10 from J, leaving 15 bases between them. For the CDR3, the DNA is TGTGCCAGCCTTCGACAAGGCAGGTCACCCCTCCACTTT. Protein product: CASLRQGRSPLHF.

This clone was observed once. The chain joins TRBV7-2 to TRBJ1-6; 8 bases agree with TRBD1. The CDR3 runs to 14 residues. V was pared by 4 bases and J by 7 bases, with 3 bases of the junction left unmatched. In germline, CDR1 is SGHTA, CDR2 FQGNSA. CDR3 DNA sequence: TGTGCCAGCAGCTCAACAGGGGGAAATTCACCCCTCCACTTT. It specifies CASSSTGGNSPLHF.

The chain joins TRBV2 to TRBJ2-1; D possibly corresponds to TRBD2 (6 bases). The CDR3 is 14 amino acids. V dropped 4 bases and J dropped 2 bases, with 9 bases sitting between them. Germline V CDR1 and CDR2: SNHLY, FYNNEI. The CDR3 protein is CASSAGATYNEQFF. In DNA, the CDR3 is TGTGCCAGCAGTGCGGGAGCGACCTACAATGAGCAGTTCTTC.

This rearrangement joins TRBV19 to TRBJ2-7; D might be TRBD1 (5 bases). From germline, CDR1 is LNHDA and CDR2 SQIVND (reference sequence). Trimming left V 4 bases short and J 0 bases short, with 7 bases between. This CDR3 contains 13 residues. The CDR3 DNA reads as TGTGCCAGTAGTAGGCAGGGCTCCTACGAGCAGTACTTC. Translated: CASSRQGSYEQYF.

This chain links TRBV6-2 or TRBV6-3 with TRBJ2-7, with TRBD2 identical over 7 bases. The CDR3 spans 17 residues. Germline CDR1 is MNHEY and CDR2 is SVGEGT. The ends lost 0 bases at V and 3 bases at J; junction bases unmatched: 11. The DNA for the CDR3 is TGTGCCAGCAGTTACTCCCCTTACGGGGGAGGGAACTACGAGCAGTACTTC. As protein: CASSYSPYGGGNYEQYF.

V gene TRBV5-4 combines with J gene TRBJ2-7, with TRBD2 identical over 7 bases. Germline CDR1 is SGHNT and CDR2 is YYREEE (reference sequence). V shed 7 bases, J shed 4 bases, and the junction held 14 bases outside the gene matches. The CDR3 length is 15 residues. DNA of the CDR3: TGTGCCAGCGGCTGGTTGGCGGGAGAAAGGTACGAGCAGTACTTC. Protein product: CASGWLAGERYEQYF.

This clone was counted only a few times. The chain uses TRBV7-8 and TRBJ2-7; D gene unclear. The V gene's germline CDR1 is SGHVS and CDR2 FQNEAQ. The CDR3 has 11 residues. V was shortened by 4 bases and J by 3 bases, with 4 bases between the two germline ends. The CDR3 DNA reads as TGTGCCAGCAGCTCGTACTACGAGCAGTACTTC. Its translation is CASSSYYEQYF.

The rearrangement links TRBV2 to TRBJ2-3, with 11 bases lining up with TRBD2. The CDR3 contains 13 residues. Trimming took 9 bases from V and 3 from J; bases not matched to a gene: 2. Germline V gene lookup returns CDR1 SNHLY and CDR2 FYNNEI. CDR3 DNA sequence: TGTGCCAGGGGACTAGCGGAAACAGATACGCAGTATTTT. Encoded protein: CARGLAETDTQYF. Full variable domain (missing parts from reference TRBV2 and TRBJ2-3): EPEVTQTPSHQVTQMGQEVILRCVPISNHLYFYWYRQILGQKVEFLVSFYNNEISEKSEIFDDQFSVERPDGSNFTLKIRSTKLEDSAMYFCARGLAETDTQYFGPGTRLTVL.

CDR3 DNA sequence: TGTGCCAGCAGTTCGGCCGGGACAGATCTACTCTATGGCTACACCTTC. Protein: CASSSAGTDLLYGYTF. The V gene is TRBV6-5, the J gene TRBJ1-2; 7 bases map to TRBD1. This CDR3 has 16 amino acids. Germline V gives CDR1 MNHEY, CDR2 SVGAGI. Trimming cost V 4 bases and J 4 bases; bases outside gene matches: 12.

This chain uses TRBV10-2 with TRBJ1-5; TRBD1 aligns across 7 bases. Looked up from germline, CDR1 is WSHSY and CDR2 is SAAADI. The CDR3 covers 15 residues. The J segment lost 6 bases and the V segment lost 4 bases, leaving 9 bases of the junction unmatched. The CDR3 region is CASSGGQALGQPQHF. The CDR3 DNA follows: TGCGCCAGCAGTGGAGGACAGGCCCTCGGTCAGCCCCAGCATTTT.

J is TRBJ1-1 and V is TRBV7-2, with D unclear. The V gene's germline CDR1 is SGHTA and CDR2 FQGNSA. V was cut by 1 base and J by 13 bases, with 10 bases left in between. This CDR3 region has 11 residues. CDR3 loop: CASSLGGLDFF. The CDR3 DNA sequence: TGTGCCAGCAGCTTAGGAGGGCTAGATTTCTTT.